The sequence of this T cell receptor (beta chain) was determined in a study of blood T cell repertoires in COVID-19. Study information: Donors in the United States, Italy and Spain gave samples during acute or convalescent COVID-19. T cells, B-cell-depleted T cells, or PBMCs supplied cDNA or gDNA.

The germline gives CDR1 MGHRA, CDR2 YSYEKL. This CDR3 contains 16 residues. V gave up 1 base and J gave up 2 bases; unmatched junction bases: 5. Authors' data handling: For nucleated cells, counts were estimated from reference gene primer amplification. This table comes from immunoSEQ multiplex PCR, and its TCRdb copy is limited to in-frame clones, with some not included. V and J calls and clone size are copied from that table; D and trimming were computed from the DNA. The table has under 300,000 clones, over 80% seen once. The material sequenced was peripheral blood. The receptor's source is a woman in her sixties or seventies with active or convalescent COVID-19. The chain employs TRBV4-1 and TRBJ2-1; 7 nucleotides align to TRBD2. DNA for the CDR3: TGCGCCAGCAGCCAAGGGGGGGGTGCCCCCTACAATGAGCAGTTCTTC. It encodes CASSQGGGAPYNEQFF.